These T cell receptor beta chains were read from a single sample in a study of T cell repertoires in cytomegalovirus infection. One entry per CDR3 protein results from TCRdb running MiXCR on the reads. The table includes 450,000 to 650,000 distinct CDR3 sequences, less than 30% detected once. Material: PBMCs. The receptor set was obtained from a human donor in good health (CMV status not recorded). Some clones in this sample may be carry-over from other donors' samples. The CDR3 runs from the conserved cysteine through the conserved F or W. D genes are given only for firm matches. A row's size may be missing; if present it is once, few, many or a size class.

d_call clone_size j_call v_call cdr3_aa
. few TRBJ2-4 TRBV6-1 CASSDGRNSKNIQYF
. . TRBJ2-3 TRBV29-1 CSKLGGDTQYF
. . TRBJ2-2 TRBV2 CASSEFRGNTGELFF
TRBD2 many TRBJ2-1 TRBV6-2/TRBV6-3 CASSSSGRVKFF
TRBD1 many TRBJ1-3 TRBV7-9 CASSQGQNSGNTIYF
TRBD1 few TRBJ2-5 TRBV12-3/TRBV12-4 CASTEQTGEGETQYF
. . TRBJ1-6 TRBV11-3 CASSSSLLGSPLHF
TRBD1 . TRBJ1-1 TRBV12-3/TRBV12-4 CASSRTGGAFF
. . TRBJ1-2 TRBV28 CASSLSRLGGYTF
. few TRBJ2-1 TRBV4-3 CASSQDGNRLNEQFF
. many TRBJ1-2 TRBV11-3 CASSSRTWWGYTF
. . TRBJ2-4 TRBV4-1 CASSQDPVNIQYF
. . TRBJ1-1 TRBV4-3 CASSQDWGMGTEAFF
. . TRBJ2-6 TRBV7-9 CASSSQGGWANVLTF
TRBD1 few TRBJ2-7 TRBV10-3 CAISESGTGTGYEQYF
. few TRBJ1-1 TRBV2 CASSEARERMNTEAFF
. . TRBJ2-1 TRBV20-1 CSAQFPPRDEQFF
TRBD2 . TRBJ2-5 TRBV11-2 CASSFGSGKETQYF
. few TRBJ1-1 TRBV5-4 CASSLPGRDTEAFF
. . TRBJ1-2 TRBV29-1 CSVVAGNEGYTF
. many TRBJ1-6 TRBV7-9 CASSLSESPLHF
. . TRBJ2-1 TRBV30 CAWDEQGIEQFF
. . TRBJ2-7 TRBV7-2 CASSLGRLAGEQYF
TRBD1 many TRBJ1-4 TRBV7-6 CASSLEGAREKLFF
. . TRBJ2-2 TRBV7-8 CASSELGQGHPSNTGELFF
. . TRBJ1-5 TRBV2 CASSEPRKNQPQHF
. . TRBJ2-5 TRBV19 CASSIYHRETQYF
. many TRBJ2-5 TRBV12-5 CASDPGYGETQYF
. . TRBJ2-1 TRBV20-1 CSARVVAAQFF
. many TRBJ1-1 TRBV7-2 CASSRVVVDTEAFF
. many TRBJ1-5 TRBV7-8 CASSLNTRGANQPQHF
TRBD2 many TRBJ2-1 TRBV7-2 CASSLRSPAGGNEQFF
. once TRBJ1-5 TRBV6-5 CASQPFSGQPQHF
TRBD1 . TRBJ2-5 TRBV7-9 CASSGDRYQETQYF
TRBD2 many TRBJ2-7 TRBV7-8 CASSLRGGAGYEQYF
. many TRBJ2-5 TRBV7-2 CASSLDSFAGETQYF
. once TRBJ1-2 TRBV20-1 CSAGHGKHYGYTF
. . TRBJ2-7 TRBV12-3/TRBV12-4 CASSLLRAYEQYF
TRBD1 . TRBJ2-6 TRBV12-3/TRBV12-4 CASRLRDRAQGANVLTF